This TCR beta chain was documented in a study of control samples from healthy donors and cancer patients (TCRdb year 2020). Library construction relied on the immunoSEQ multiplex PCR assay. This is the immuneACCESS table as TCRdb keeps it, with only in-frame sequences that have V and J called. A part of the clones is gone; compared with another copy, unresolved V genes explain less than half, and the rest is unexplained. This sample lists almost 85,000 clones; roughly 84% were detected once. The ten largest clonotypes hold around 10% of the sample. As concerns this clone: Its antigen is still unknown. No base qualities exist here, and no much larger clone lies one base off it.

This sequence originates from a man aged 60-69 years with head and neck cancer. The specimen was PBMCs.

For the CDR3, the sequence is CASSKNTGELFF. The DNA reads as follows: TGTGCCAGCAGCAAAAACACCGGGGAGCTGTTTTTT. The chain was built from TRBV28 and TRBJ2-2; a confident D gene designation cannot be given. Sequences MDHEN (CDR1) and SYDVKM (CDR2) are obtained from the germline V gene. V sheds 6 bases and J sheds 2 bases, leaving 4 bases between their ends. The CDR3 measures 12 amino acids from cysteine to phenylalanine. The retained sequence is limited to the CDR3, 36 bases, with the frame set at the first base.